The sequence of this T cell receptor (beta chain) was determined in a study of blood T cell repertoires in COVID-19. On the study more broadly: Sites across the United States, Italy and Spain contributed samples from acute and convalescent COVID-19. T cells, B-cell-depleted T cells, or PBMCs provided the cDNA or gDNA that served as material.

The repertoire was sequenced with immunoSEQ multiplex PCR; TCRdb's copy has only in-frame clones and lacks some. The data contain 100,000 to 150,000 clones, approximately 86% of them seen just once; the ten biggest clones take up over 10%. This CDR3 contains 13 residues. Germline-derived CDR1 and CDR2 are SGDLS and YYNGEE. The ends were cut back, 1 base at V and 5 bases at J, with 9 bases in the middle. V and J are TRBV9 and TRBJ2-5; maybe TRBD2 (5 bases). Specimen: peripheral blood. The sequence was collected from a woman in her 70s with COVID-19, enrolled during active disease. Written as DNA, the CDR3 is TGTGCCAGCAGCGTATTCGGGGAGGAGACCCAGTACTTC. Translated, it gives CASSVFGEETQYF.